The clone carrying this TCR beta chain appeared once. What it binds is not known. This sample was included in a study of Tregs in tolerant kidney transplant recipients. Findings of the study overall: This study did not directly address biological reproducibility.

Data came from immunoSEQ multiplex PCR; TCRdb stores just in-frame clones and leaves some out. Of about 61,000 clones in the sample, 80% to 90% were seen once. Unstimulated Tregs (CD4+CD25+CD127-) and CD4+CD25- non-Tregs were sorted from PBMCs. The CDR3 has 15 amino acids. CDR1 is MNHEY, CDR2 SVGAGI, per germline. The chain joins TRBV6-5 to TRBJ2-5; a weak D match, TRBD1 (5 bases). With the DNA end fitting TRBJ2-7 better, the J assignment may be wrong. The sequences come from Tregs from blood, collected before the transplant. The source of this sequence is a human donor who received a combined kidney and bone marrow transplant. This CDR3 reads CASSYSPRAAYEQYF. CDR3 nucleotides: TGTGCCAGCAGTTACTCGCCCAGGGCGGCCTACGAGCAGTACTTC.